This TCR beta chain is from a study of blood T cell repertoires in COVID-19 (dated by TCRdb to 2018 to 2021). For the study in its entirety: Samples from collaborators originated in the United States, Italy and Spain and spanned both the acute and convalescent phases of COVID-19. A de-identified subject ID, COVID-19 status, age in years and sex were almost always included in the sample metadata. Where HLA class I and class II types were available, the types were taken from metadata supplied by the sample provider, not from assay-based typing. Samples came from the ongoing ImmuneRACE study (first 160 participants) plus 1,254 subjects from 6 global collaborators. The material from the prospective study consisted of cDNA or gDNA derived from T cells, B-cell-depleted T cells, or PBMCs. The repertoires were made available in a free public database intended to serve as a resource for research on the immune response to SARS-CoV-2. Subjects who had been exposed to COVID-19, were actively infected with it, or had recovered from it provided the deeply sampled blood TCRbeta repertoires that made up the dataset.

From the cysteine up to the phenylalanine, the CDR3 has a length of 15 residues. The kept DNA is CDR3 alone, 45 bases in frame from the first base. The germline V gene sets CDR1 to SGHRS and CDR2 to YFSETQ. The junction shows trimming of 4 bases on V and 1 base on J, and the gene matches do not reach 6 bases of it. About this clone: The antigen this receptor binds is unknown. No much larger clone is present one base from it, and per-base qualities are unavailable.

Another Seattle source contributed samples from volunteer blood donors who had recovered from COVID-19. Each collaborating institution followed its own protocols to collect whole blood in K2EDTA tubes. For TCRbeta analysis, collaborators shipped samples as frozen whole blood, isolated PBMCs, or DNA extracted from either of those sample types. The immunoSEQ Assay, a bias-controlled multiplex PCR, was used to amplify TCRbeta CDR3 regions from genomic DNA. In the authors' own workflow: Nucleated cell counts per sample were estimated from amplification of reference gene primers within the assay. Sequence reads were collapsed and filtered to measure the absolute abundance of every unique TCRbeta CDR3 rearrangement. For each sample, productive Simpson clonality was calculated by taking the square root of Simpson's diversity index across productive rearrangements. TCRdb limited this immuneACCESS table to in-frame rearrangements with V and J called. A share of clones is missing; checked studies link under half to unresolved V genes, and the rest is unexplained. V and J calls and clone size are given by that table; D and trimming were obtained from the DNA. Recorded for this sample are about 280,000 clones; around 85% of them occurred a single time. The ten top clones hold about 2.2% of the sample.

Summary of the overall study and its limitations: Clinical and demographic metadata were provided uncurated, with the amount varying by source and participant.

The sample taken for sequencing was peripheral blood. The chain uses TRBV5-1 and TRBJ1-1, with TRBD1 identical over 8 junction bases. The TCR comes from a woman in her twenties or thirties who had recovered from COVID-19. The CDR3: CASSTTGTGNTEAFF. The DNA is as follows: TGCGCCAGCAGCACCACCGGGACAGGGAACACTGAAGCTTTCTTT.